The clone carrying this TCR beta chain was counted at least ten times. Its antigen is as yet unknown. Noted time point: newly diagnosed GD, antithyroid drugs for less than 3 months. Extracted PBMC RNA gave rise to the TCR library. Guidelines of the American Thyroid Association were used to diagnose Graves' disease. Patients of an endocrinology department in Xi'an, China, were included. This sample was included in a study of regulatory T cells in long-lasting Graves disease. Germline CDR1 MNHNS, CDR2 SASEGT. Trimming took off 10 bases at V and 1 base at J, with 20 bases between the two ends. This CDR3 has 16 residues. Study-level findings and limits: New patients shared fewer public clonotypes (approximately 970) than persistent patients did (about 2,700).

The TCR beta library used iRepertoire HTBI primers with Arm-PCR amplification of CDR3. TCRdb re-analysed the multiplex PCR reads in MiXCR, keeping a single row per CDR3 protein. This table holds approximately 540,000 distinct CDR3 sequences, approximately 12% found once. These data are also associated with another study on T cells in Graves' hyperthyroidism and ophthalmopathy. As that study records: The majority of expanded thyroid clonotypes above 0.001 also appeared in blood.

This clonotype was sampled from a woman aged 25 to 39 with Graves disease. The gene calls are TRBV6-1 and TRBJ1-3; D unresolved. The sequences come from peripheral blood mononuclear cells (PBMCs), collected at new diagnosis, from a patient treated with antithyroid drugs. The CDR3 loop is CATGYPHWISGNTIYF. The CDR3 nucleotides are TGTGCCACTGGATATCCCCACTGGATATCTGGAAACACCATATATTTT.